What follows is one T cell receptor (beta chain) and its context. Its antigen is still unknown. A junction end diverges from the germline sequence, so it may reflect a read error. From germline, CDR1 is SGHNT and CDR2 YENEEA. The CDR3 extends over 13 amino acids. Making TCR beta cDNA involved 400 to 600 ng total RNA and a constant-region primer. Libraries covering TCR beta were generated through three nested multiplex PCR rounds (using a slightly modified ARM-PCR). The opening two PCR rounds, ten to eleven cycles each, paired TRBV1-TRBV30 forward primers with a C-beta reverse primer. TCRdb ran MiXCR on the multiplex PCR reads and lists one entry per CDR3 protein. The data show roughly 80,000 distinct CDR3 sequences, more than 65% seen once. The roughly 20-34 mg bulk tissue piece was not sorted before simultaneous RNA and DNA extraction. Those patients suffered from chronic HBV infection and were treatment-naive.

The data were obtained in a study of tumor-infiltrating lymphocytes in primary liver carcinoma. Turning to the study itself: The study enrolled male and female patients aged 30 to 69 years. Sample counts of productive TCRbeta reads spanned roughly 3.65 to 7.13 million; these counts were similar across tissue types. Study-wide results and caveats: No more than about 8-24% of top clones could be seen in all five tumor regions.

Sequencing was performed on liver tumor tissue from sampling region 1. Subset meaning: tumor region T1, superior pole. The receptor comes from a man between 35 and 55 years old with primary liver carcinoma and hepatitis B virus infection. The chain recombines TRBV11-3 with TRBJ1-1; maybe TRBD1 (6 bases). The DNA for the CDR3 is TGTGCCAGCTGCTTGGTAGGGGGGACTGAAGCTTTCTTT. It is translated as CASCLVGGTEAFF.